This TCR beta chain originates from a study of blood T cell repertoires in COVID-19. The CDR3 length is 15 residues. CDR1 SNHLY and CDR2 FYNNEI come from the germline V gene. Trimming cost V 4 bases and J 1 base; bases outside gene matches: 4. This table comes from immunoSEQ multiplex PCR, and its TCRdb copy is limited to in-frame clones, with some not included. Of about 280,000 clones detected, 75% to 90% appear once; the ten largest clones hold about 2.5%. Sample: PBMCs or T cells enriched from blood (not recorded which). This TCR was sampled from a woman aged 45 to 65 who had recovered from COVID-19. The chain links TRBV2 to TRBJ2-5, with 9 positions matching TRBD2. CDR3 sequence (DNA): TGTGCCAGCAGTGTTTGGCGGGGGGGCCAAGAGACCCAGTACTTC. It translates to CASSVWRGGQETQYF.